Below are 12 T cell receptor beta chains sequenced from a single sample in a study of T cell responses to AZD1222 COVID-19 vaccine. Using immunoSEQ multiplex PCR, the repertoire was profiled, and TCRdb retains in-frame clones only, with some absent. The sample lists approximately 150,000 clones, roughly 90% seen once, with more than 3% in the top ten. The sample was peripheral blood, taken 28 days after the second AZD1222 dose. These TCRs come from an adult who received the AZD1222 COVID-19 vaccine.

This chain links TRBV10-2 with TRBJ2-3; TRBD2 aligns across 9 bases. The trim removed 7 bases at V and 6 bases at J, leaving 8 bases unmatched. The CDR3 contains 14 residues. Germline V gives CDR1 WSHSY, CDR2 SAAADI. Here the CDR3 reads CASKAGLARDTQYF. As DNA, the CDR3 is TGCGCCAGCAAGGCAGGACTAGCGAGGGATACGCAGTATTTT.

This clone came up a few times. The J gene is TRBJ1-4, the V gene TRBV30, with a possible D match to TRBD1 (6 bases). The germline V gene has CDR1 GTSNPN and CDR2 SVGIG (reference sequence). V gave up 8 bases and J gave up 2 bases, with 21 bases separating them. The length of the CDR3 is 16 residues. In DNA form, the CDR3 reads TGTGCCCCCCCCCACAGGGTGAAGTTGACTAATGAAAAACTGTTTTTT. Protein sequence: CAPPHRVKLTNEKLFF.

The V gene is TRBV28, the J gene TRBJ1-2; D gene unclear. Germline-derived CDR1 and CDR2 are MDHEN and SYDVKM. This CDR3 has 12 residues. Trimming removed 6 bases at V and 7 bases at J, with 12 bases between. The CDR3 DNA follows: TGTGCCAGCAGCTCCGGGTCACGTGGCTACACCTTC. It codes for CASSSGSRGYTF.

The chain links TRBV19 to TRBJ2-1; possibly TRBD1 for D (6 bases). Trimming took off 4 bases at V and 3 bases at J, with 13 bases between the two ends. Germline assignment: CDR1 LNHDA and CDR2 SQIVND (reference sequence). The CDR3 has 15 amino acids. The CDR3 sequence is CASSTRAGVYNEQFF. CDR3 bases: TGTGCCAGTAGTACCCGAGCAGGGGTCTACAATGAGCAGTTCTTC.

The genes are TRBV6-5 and TRBJ1-2; perhaps TRBD1 as D (5 bases). Trimming took 0 bases from V and 4 from J, leaving 9 bases between them. The V gene's germline CDR1 is MNHEY and CDR2 SVGAGI. This CDR3 comprises 14 residues. The CDR3 coding sequence is TGTGCCAGCAGTTACTCGGGGCAGACCTATGGCTACACCTTC. Translating it yields CASSYSGQTYGYTF.

This clone has a single count. The chain combines TRBV7-9 with TRBJ1-2; weak D call: TRBD1 (5 bases). CDR3 length equals 18 residues. Trimming stripped 5 bases from V and 7 bases from J, with 29 bases between. Germline V CDR1 and CDR2: SEHNR, FQNEAQ (reference sequence). The DNA for the CDR3 is TGTGCCAGCAGCACATGGGGCCGACTCCAACGAACCCCCCGTGGCTACACCTTC. This gives the protein CASSTWGRLQRTPRGYTF.

The chain couples TRBV3-1 (or the pseudogene TRBV3-2) to TRBJ1-2; 10 bases line up with TRBD1. CDR1 is LGHDT and CDR2 is YNNKEL in the germline V gene (reference sequence). V lost 0 bases to trimming and J lost 2 bases; unmatched junction nucleotides: 6. The CDR3 extends over 17 amino acids. This CDR3 is CASSQDWTGGPNYGYTF. DNA for the CDR3: TGTGCCAGCAGCCAAGATTGGACAGGGGGTCCCAACTATGGCTACACCTTC.

The J gene is TRBJ1-3, the V gene TRBV9; TRBD1 might be the D (5 bases). This CDR3 is 16 amino acids long. V was pared by 2 bases and J by 0 bases, with 12 bases between. CDR1 is SGDLS, CDR2 YYNGEE, per germline. In nucleotides, the CDR3 is TGTGCCAGCAGCGTGGGGACTCACAACTCTGGAAACACCATATATTTT. This gives the protein CASSVGTHNSGNTIYF.

The J gene is TRBJ2-1, the V gene TRBV18; 12 nucleotides line up with TRBD2. Looked up from germline, CDR1 is KGHSH and CDR2 is LQKENI. This CDR3 has 16 amino acids. Trimming took 4 bases from V and 1 from J; bases not matched to a gene: 2. The CDR3 spells CASSLGLAGSYNEQFF. In DNA, the CDR3 is TGTGCCAGCTCACTCGGACTAGCGGGATCCTACAATGAGCAGTTCTTC.

The chain joins TRBV6-2 or TRBV6-3 to TRBJ1-6, with 8 bases matching TRBD1. The CDR3 runs 14 residues. The germline gives CDR1 MNHEY, CDR2 SVGEGT. After removal of 3 bases from V and 10 bases from J, the junction contained 5 bases not matched to a gene. The CDR3 region is CASSYPGGFSPLHF. The CDR3, as DNA: TGTGCCAGCAGTTATCCAGGGGGCTTCTCACCCCTCCACTTT.

The V call is TRBV7-9, the J call TRBJ2-6; TRBD1 or TRBD2 may be the D gene (5 bases each). Germline assignment: CDR1 SEHNR and CDR2 FQNEAQ (reference sequence). V lost 7 bases and J lost 1, with 17 bases in between. The length of the CDR3 is 17 residues. CDR3 nucleotide sequence: TGTGCCAGCAAACCGGGGCTGGGCAGTTCTGGGGCCAACGTCCTGACTTTC. The encoded protein is CASKPGLGSSGANVLTF.

V gene TRBV10-1 combines with J gene TRBJ2-1; 12 positions agree with TRBD2. The V gene end was trimmed by 6 bases and the J gene end by 2 bases; junction bases not matched to a gene: 5. Looked up from germline, CDR1 is WNHNN and CDR2 is SYGVQD (reference sequence). The CDR3 covers 16 residues. The CDR3 spells CASSHTSGRTYNEQFF. The CDR3 DNA follows: TGCGCCAGCAGCCATACTAGCGGGAGGACCTACAATGAGCAGTTCTTC.